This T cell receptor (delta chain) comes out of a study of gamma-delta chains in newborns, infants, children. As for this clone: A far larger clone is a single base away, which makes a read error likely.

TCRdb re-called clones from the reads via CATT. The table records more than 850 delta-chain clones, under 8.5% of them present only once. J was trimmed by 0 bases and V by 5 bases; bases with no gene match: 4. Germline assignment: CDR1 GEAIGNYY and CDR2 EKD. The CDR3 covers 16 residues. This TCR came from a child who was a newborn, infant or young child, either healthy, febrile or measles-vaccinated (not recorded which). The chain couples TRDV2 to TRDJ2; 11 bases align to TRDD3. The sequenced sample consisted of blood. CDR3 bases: TGTGCCTGTGTCCGACTGGGGGATACTTTGACAGCACAACTCTTCTTT. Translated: CACVRLGDTLTAQLFF.